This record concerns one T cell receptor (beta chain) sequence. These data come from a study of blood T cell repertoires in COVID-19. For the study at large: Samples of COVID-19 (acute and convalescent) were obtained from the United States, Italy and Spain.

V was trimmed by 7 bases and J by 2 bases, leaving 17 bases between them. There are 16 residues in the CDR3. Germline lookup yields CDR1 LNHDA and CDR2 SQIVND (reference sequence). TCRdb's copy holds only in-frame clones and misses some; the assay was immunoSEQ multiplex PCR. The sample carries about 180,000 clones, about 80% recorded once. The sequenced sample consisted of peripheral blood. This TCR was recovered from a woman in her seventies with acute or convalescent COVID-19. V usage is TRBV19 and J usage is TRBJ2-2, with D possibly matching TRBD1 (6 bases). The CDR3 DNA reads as TGTGCCAGTAACGCTATGACAGGAGCCAACACCGGGGAGCTGTTTTTT. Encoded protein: CASNAMTGANTGELFF.